The 13 T cell receptor beta chains below were found in one sample sequenced in a study of T-cell reconstitution after alpha-beta-depleted transplantation in children. Unique molecular identifiers were incorporated when the TCRbeta library was constructed. TCRdb re-derived calls from the PCR reads in MiXCR, one entry per CDR3 protein. The data show around 670,000 distinct CDR3 sequences, less than 15% seen once. The specimen was PBMCs, collected before TCRalphabeta/CD19-depleted stem cell transplant. These receptors were collected from a girl aged 2 to 10 with congenital amegakaryocytic thrombocytopenia, due to receive a stem cell transplant.

This clonotype occurred many times. This chain connects TRBV12-5 to TRBJ1-1; no firm D call. V was cut by 2 bases and J by 0 bases, with 4 bases left in between. The CDR3 covers 13 residues. The germline gives CDR1 LGHNT, CDR2 FRNRAP. The CDR3 sequence: CASGLSLNTEAFF. CDR3 bases: TGTGCTAGTGGTTTGTCCCTGAACACTGAAGCTTTCTTT.

V usage is TRBV20-1 and J usage is TRBJ1-5; possibly TRBD1 for D (6 bases). With 3 bases removed from V and 6 bases from J, the gap between germline ends came to 18 bases. The CDR3 spans 15 residues. The germline CDR1 and CDR2 sequences are DFQATT and SNEGSKA (reference sequence). The DNA of the CDR3 is TGCAGTGCTAGTGTTCCGGGAACGGGGGCTCAGCCCCAGCATTTT. Its translation is CSASVPGTGAQPQHF.

Only a few counts were recorded for this clonotype. The chain recombines TRBV5-5 with TRBJ2-1; 8 bases agree with TRBD2. Germline V CDR1 and CDR2: SGHKS, YYEKEE (reference sequence). The V gene end was trimmed by 2 bases and the J gene end by 5 bases; junction bases not matched to a gene: 6. The CDR3 spans 15 residues. CDR3 nucleotide sequence: TGTGCCAGCAGCTTCGGGGGGGAATATGACAATGAGCAGTTCTTC. Amino acids: CASSFGGEYDNEQFF.

The sample holds a few counts of this clonotype. V and J are TRBV4-1 and TRBJ2-2, with D hard to call. Germline lookup yields CDR1 MGHRA and CDR2 YSYEKL. This CDR3 spans 13 amino acids. Between the trimmed V and J ends, which lost 4 bases and 5 bases, there was a span of 8 bases. The CDR3 region has the DNA TGCGCCAGCAGCCCTCTTTGGACCGGGGAGCTGTTTTTT. Encoded protein: CASSPLWTGELFF.

This clonotype was detected a few times. The chain recombines TRBV24-1 with TRBJ2-1; 9 bases match TRBD2. Germline-derived CDR1 and CDR2 are KGHDR and SFDVKD. The CDR3 has 16 residues. V lost 4 bases to trimming and J lost 2 bases; unmatched junction nucleotides: 5. The CDR3 spells CATSERPSGTYNEQFF. Written as DNA, the CDR3 is TGTGCCACCAGTGAACGACCTAGCGGGACCTACAATGAGCAGTTCTTC.

This clonotype was counted only a few times. V is TRBV7-6 and J is TRBJ2-7; tentative D call: TRBD1 (5 bases). The V end was cut by 2 bases, the J end by 6 bases, with 8 bases between. The length of the CDR3 is 12 residues. CDR1 and CDR2 (germline): SGHVS, FNYEAQ. CDR3 protein: CASSLPRAEQYF. The CDR3 DNA reads TGTGCCAGCAGCTTACCCAGGGCCGAGCAGTACTTC. The full variable domain, with the rest looked up from reference TRBV7-6 and TRBJ2-7, is GAGVSQSPRYKVTKRGQDVALRCDPISGHVSLYWYRQALGQGPEFLTYFNYEAQQDKSGLPNDRFSAERPEGSISTLTIQRTEQRDSAMYRCASSLPRAEQYFGPGTRLTVT.

The V and J genes are TRBV6-1 and TRBJ2-1; 9 bases align to TRBD1. V shed 6 bases, J shed 7 bases, and the junction held 10 bases outside the gene matches. CDR1 MNHNS and CDR2 SASEGT come from the germline V gene. The CDR3 is 15 residues long. For the CDR3, the DNA is TGTGCCAGCAGCCAAAACAGACAGGGGGGGAATGAGCAGTTCTTC. It translates to CASSQNRQGGNEQFF.

This clonotype was seen only a few times. This sequence joins TRBV5-1 and TRBJ2-2, with 8 bases identical to TRBD2. The CDR3 spans 16 residues. Trimming removed 2 bases from V and 4 bases from J; junction bases left unmatched: 7. Per germline, CDR1 SGHRS and CDR2 YFSETQ. As DNA, the CDR3 is TGCGCCAGCAGCTTTAGCGGGACGTCCCCCACCGGGGAGCTGTTTTTT. Encoded protein: CASSFSGTSPTGELFF.

This clonotype was picked up a small number of times. The V and J genes are TRBV4-1 and TRBJ2-5; 9 positions match TRBD2. Germline CDR1 reads MGHRA; CDR2 reads YSYEKL. V lost 2 bases, J lost 2 bases, and 12 bases stayed unmatched. CDR3 length equals 18 residues. This CDR3 reads CASSQPLSGSDLQETQYF. For the CDR3, the DNA is TGCGCCAGCAGCCAACCTCTTAGCGGGAGCGATTTACAAGAGACCCAGTACTTC.

In its sample, this clonotype was seen many times. The chain is built from TRBV20-1 and TRBJ1-2; D is uncertain. Germline V gene data show CDR1 as DFQATT and CDR2 as SNEGSKA (reference sequence). The CDR3 consists of 11 residues. The CDR3 DNA sequence: TGCAGCACGGGTGGGGACTATGGCTACACCTTC. This gives the protein CSTGGDYGYTF.

This clonotype was seen ten or more times. This chain uses TRBV5-1 with TRBJ2-1, with a possible D match to TRBD2 (5 bases). CDR1 and CDR2 (germline): SGHRS, YFSETQ. Deletions cut 0 bases from V and 5 bases from J, with 9 bases between. CDR3 length: 14 amino acids. In DNA, the CDR3 is TGCGCCAGCAGCTTGGGGCGGGCAGACAATGAGCAGTTCTTC. Protein sequence: CASSLGRADNEQFF.

The chain is built from TRBV15 and TRBJ2-1, with no clear D. V lost 0 bases to trimming and J lost 9 bases, with 6 bases between them. Germline CDR1 and CDR2: LNHNV and YYDKDF (reference sequence). CDR3 length equals 12 residues. CDR3 sequence (DNA): TGTGCCACCAGCAGAGAAAATAGTGAGCAGTTCTTC. Its protein product is CATSRENSEQFF.

This clonotype has a count of ten or more. The rearrangement uses TRBV10-3 and TRBJ2-1, with 8 bases that match TRBD2. Germline V CDR1 and CDR2: ENHRY, SYGVKD. V shed 2 bases and J 7 bases; nucleotides not matched to a gene: 10. CDR3 length equals 16 residues. The CDR3 sequence is CAISEPDRAGENEQFF. CDR3 DNA: TGTGCCATCAGTGAGCCTGATAGAGCGGGAGAAAATGAGCAGTTCTTC.